This section outlines one T cell receptor beta chain sequence together with its context. Its cognate antigen has yet to be identified. No per-base quality is available; no much larger clone lies one base away. Trimming takes 3 bases from V and 0 bases from J, and the germline ends sit 4 bases apart. The CDR3 starts with the cysteine, ends with the phenylalanine, and has 12 residues. Only the CDR3 DNA is retained, 36 bases long and in frame from the first base. CDR1 and CDR2 (SGHTS, YDEGEE) derive from the germline V gene. In total, about 650 healthy bone marrow donors made up the cohort. At the time of sampling, all cohort members were nominally healthy, though unrecorded immune exposures were likely present. The donor tested CMV seronegative, placing the donor among the approximately 360 seronegative members of the cohort. A peripheral blood sample was provided by each donor, and peripheral blood mononuclear cells were used for TCR beta sequencing. Genomic DNA was extracted from the blood cell samples with the Qiagen DNeasy Blood Extraction Kit.

The sample originates from a study of cytomegalovirus exposure and HLA in healthy donors (dated by TCRdb to 2016 to 2017). About the study as a whole: According to an earlier analysis of 550 to 700 of the donors, roughly 180 million T cells yielded 117 million unique TCR beta sequences and about 300 Gb of sequence data. An early release that covered some 630 HLA-typed donors contained 250 to 350 gigabases of sequencing data and about 84 million unique TCR sequences. Among the approximately 400 genotyped donors, approximately 77% belonged to the genetic ancestry cluster associated with self-reported Caucasian donors. The study was designed to test whether signatures of past pathogen exposure could be identified by cataloging public T cell receptors. The T cell repertoires of under 700 subjects were profiled by immunosequencing and related to cytomegalovirus serostatus. Besides the first cohort of around 670 subjects, a separate validation cohort made up of about 120 different subjects was used. The study combined high-throughput TCR immunosequencing, statistical association of individual TCRs with disease status, and machine learning to predict cytomegalovirus infection status. To study patterns of TCR occurrence, a later analysis re-analyzed previously published TCR beta repertoires from several hundred donors and added high-resolution HLA genotyping. The later analysis used no new phenotypic data to find candidate immune exposures, relying instead on TCR beta sequences and their occurrence across donors. In an earlier analysis of 587 of the donors, high-throughput TCR beta sequencing was used to judge whether each TCR beta V gene segment behaved as functional or pseudogenic. Donor age, sex, ethnicity and CMV serostatus were compiled alongside the repertoire data. A later genetic analysis took genome-wide SNP genotypes for about three fifths of the roughly 700 donors and used that subset as a discovery cohort. All discovery cohort repertoires had been generated on a single sequencing platform. HLA typing covered class I and class II loci at four-digit resolution. The number of donors typed differed by locus, with about 629-640 for A, B, C, DRB1 and DQB1, 522 for DQA1, 606 for DPA1, and around 450 for DPB1. Four to six DR-DQ haplotypes were handled as single units for association and clustering, since linkage in the cohort was strong. Among some 400 genotyped donors of the cohort, an average of roughly 230,000 unique TCR beta nucleotide sequences was sequenced per donor, of which about 18% were non-productive. The research as a whole found: A later genetic analysis associated a missense DCLRE1C variant with V-gene and J-gene trimming of TCR beta chains, and an independent cohort replicated the association. The classifier was reported to diagnose cytomegalovirus status with high specificity and sensitivity in both the original and validation cohorts. A few of the identified cytomegalovirus-associated TCR beta chains were confirmed in vitro to be specific for cytomegalovirus antigens. The only immune exposure information available for the cohort was CMV serostatus. A later analysis found that TCR association rates varied across HLA loci, with DRB1 alleles showing the most associated TCRs and HLA-C alleles the fewest. The study listed over 150 TCR beta chains as associated with cytomegalovirus. It was suggested by the authors that the approach could potentially be generalized to other disease states and immunological phenotypes. The 87-base-pair reads could not distinguish some IMGT-functional V segments, including TRBV6-2 and TRBV6-3, so those segments were excluded. In a later analysis, several top co-occurrence clusters were reported to appear linked to parvovirus B19, influenza, CMV and Epstein-Barr virus. A later genetic analysis reported fewer N-insertions in productive TCRs among donors in an Asian-associated ancestry cluster than the roughly 720-donor mean. A further reported finding was that TCR beta sequences accurately predicted the HLA-A and HLA-B alleles for most subjects in the first cohort. At a false discovery rate of 0.05, a later analysis linked 16,951 TCR beta sequences to specific HLA alleles. Because some donors lacked HLA typing at each locus, the association tests relied only on the typed subset. Linkage disequilibrium might explain the correlated functional status among segregating V segments, but an unknown experimental factor could not be excluded. The sequencing pipeline was judged likely to have produced a cluster of highly shared sequence variants as a technical artifact. Assigning TCR associations to individual alleles was difficult when HLA alleles, especially DR and DQ, strongly co-occurred. This cohort had only TCR beta chains sequenced, and the lack of alpha or paired-chain data limited which features could be detected. Across donors, most TCR sequences were observed very rarely, whereas some public TCRs were present in many individuals. In a later analysis, most CMV-associated TCR beta chains were found to appear HLA-restricted, with HLA associations seemingly driven largely by CMV exposure. In an earlier analysis of around 600 of the donors, most TCR beta V segments were observed in productive rearrangements about 90% or about 30% of the time, broadly matching IMGT annotations. A later analysis found that HLA-associated TCR beta chains were more clonally expanded and had lower generation probabilities than equally common non-associated chains. The earlier analysis of nearly 600 of the donors excluded 15 to 20 rarely observed V segments, including chromosome 9 orphons, because counts were too low. The presence/absence analyses assumed that sequencing depth was roughly uniform across donors, and that assumption may not be true.

The method behind the library was the immunoSEQ multiplex PCR assay. A mixture of 60 forward primers for TCR Vbeta segments and 13 reverse primers for TCR Jbeta segments was used in the multiplex PCR. The CDR3 region of rearranged TCR beta genes was amplified from genomic DNA by a multiplex PCR assay. The Illumina HiSeq System was used to sequence the amplified TCR beta libraries as 87-base-pair reads. Per the source publication's procedure: A later analysis tallied roughly 80 million unique TCR beta chains across the 660 or so repertoires, and about 10 million of those chains were shared by two or more donors. Raw reads were error-corrected and collapsed into unique sequences with a nearest-neighbor algorithm that merged closely related sequences to remove PCR and sequencing errors. Alignment of CDR3 sequences to IMGT reference sequences was used to assign V, D and J gene segments. For a sequence to be retained, at least a six-nucleotide match to both a V gene segment and a J gene segment was required. A rearrangement counted as productive if the CDR3 had no stop codons and remained in frame with V and J, and every other rearrangement counted as non-productive. CDR3 was defined according to IMGT convention as the region running from the second conserved V-encoded cysteine to the conserved J-encoded phenylalanine. Sequences without an unambiguous match to a single V gene segment were excluded from the earlier analysis of almost 600 of the donors. In an earlier analysis of several hundred of the donors, V segments were called functional above 56.7% productive rearrangements and were called segregating when the between-donor standard deviation exceeded 5%. A statistical classification framework was built to diagnose cytomegalovirus status from the catalog of TCR beta chain sequences. In a later analysis, V and J genes were assigned by comparing TCR nucleotide sequences against IMGT/GENE-DB human TR gene sequences. Using the TCRdist pipeline, a later analysis assigned CDR3 sequences along with most-parsimonious VDJ recombination scenarios. A later analysis defined each TCR beta chain by its CDR3 amino acid sequence plus V-gene family, and excluded reads lacking a unique V-gene family. A later analysis removed 600 or so highly shared, low-generation-probability nucleotide sequences to deal with suspected cross-contamination and a sequencing artifact. In a later analysis, a clonal expansion index for each public chain was calculated from normalized within-repertoire ranks of inferred template counts. In a later analysis, generation probabilities were computed using a VDJ recombination model fitted to out-of-frame rearrangements, and the results were checked against IGoR. In a later analysis, hypergeometric tests were used to score TCR-TCR, TCR-HLA and TCR-CMV co-occurrence, with a repertoire-size bias correction applied to TCR pairs. False discovery rates were estimated in a later analysis by permuting HLA or CMV assignments 20 times. A later analysis grouped co-occurring TCRs with DBSCAN, adding TCRdist sequence similarity when clustering within HLA-allele-positive subsets. Repertoires with fewer than 30,000 or more than 120,000 public chains, plus five repertoires with anomalous nucleotide sharing, were excluded from co-occurrence clustering. TCRdb's version of the immuneACCESS table is confined to in-frame rearrangements and falls short of the full clone set. An unresolved V gene accounts for under half of the shortfall where checked; the remainder is of unknown origin. The DNA was the basis for D and trimming; V, J and clone size are from that table. The table for this sample lists around 280,000 clones; 85% to 90% of them were counted only once. The top ten clones comprise about 2.3% of the sample.

The source material was PBMCs. This sequence uses TRBV5-8 and TRBJ2-7; the D gene is unclear. This clonotype originated in a woman between 18 and 29 years old in good health and CMV-seronegative. The base sequence is TGTGCCAGCAGCTCCATCTCCTACGAGCAGTACTTC. Its product reads: CASSSISYEQYF.